This is a list of T cell receptor beta chains from one sample in a study of shared clonotypes between healthy human individuals. Only in-frame clones appear in the TCRdb table, and some are missing; sequencing was by immunoSEQ multiplex PCR. The table shows about 2.2 million clones, with around 93% occurring only once. The specimen was naive CD8+ T cells from PBMCs. The receptor source for this set is a man younger than 30 in good health. Some clones in this sample may be carry-over from other donors' samples. CDR3s include the opening cysteine and the closing phenylalanine or tryptophan. Clone size is not always given. Where it is, it says once, few, many or a class for expanded clones.

TRBJ2-7,TRBV7-2,once,CASSLAVVGSEFPHEQYF
TRBJ2-1,TRBV27,NA,CASSLMASPSEQFF
TRBJ2-2,TRBV14,NA,CASSPDRAGELFF
TRBJ1-2,TRBV28,NA,CATRGGHNYGYTF
TRBJ2-1,TRBV28,NA,CASLAASYNEQFF
TRBJ2-1,TRBV4-1,once,CASSQGTGRNEQFF
TRBJ2-3,TRBV11-2,NA,CASSLRPGLAGPSTDTQYF
TRBJ2-1,TRBV4-2,NA,CASSQNLLTEQFF
TRBJ2-7,TRBV28,NA,CASSSRTTLYEQYF
TRBJ2-2,TRBV5-6,NA,CASSPLRGKNTGELFF
TRBJ2-7,TRBV5-1,NA,CASSRWGTDTYEQYF
TRBJ1-1,TRBV27,NA,CATWTVGFTEAFF
TRBJ2-1,TRBV27,NA,CASNTLAGVYNEQFF
TRBJ1-1,TRBV10-3,NA,CAISDSESENTEAFF
TRBJ2-1,TRBV11-2,NA,CASTAPGPRDNEQFF
TRBJ2-3,TRBV27,NA,CASTFGPARTDTQYF
TRBJ2-7,TRBV10-2,NA,CASSEGYEQYF
TRBJ1-2,TRBV28,NA,CASSLGQGDGYGYTF
TRBJ2-1,TRBV27,NA,CASSLAGGSRNEQFF
TRBJ2-7,TRBV10-3,NA,CATNHGTGSYEQYF
TRBJ2-6,TRBV7-9,NA,CASSPNLGANVLTF
TRBJ1-4,TRBV7-9,NA,CASSLPGQIFNEKLFF
TRBJ2-7,TRBV7-2,NA,CASSLVAEYYEQYF
TRBJ2-1,TRBV7-9,NA,CASSLPGTSSNEQFF
TRBJ2-1,TRBV7-9,NA,CASSLGPRISSYNEQFF
TRBJ2-5,TRBV4-3,NA,CASSRLTGAGQETQYF
TRBJ2-5,TRBV7-2,NA,CASSPSSGSGETQYF
TRBJ2-1,TRBV7-6,NA,CASSLDRTPLHEQFF
TRBJ1-1,TRBV27,NA,CASSFIRGTGGVGTEAFF
TRBJ1-1,TRBV4-1,once,CASSQDSGEGFAEAFF
TRBJ2-7,TRBV18,NA,CASSPESTRYEQYF
TRBJ2-3,TRBV5-5,NA,CASSLMGQTGDTQYF
TRBJ2-7,TRBV19,NA,CASSIDRAQGFNEQYF
TRBJ1-2,TRBV10-1,NA,CASSENKRGGYTF
TRBJ2-1,TRBV2,NA,CASSEQRPAGEQFF
TRBJ2-7,TRBV10-3,NA,CAISKRETNPGVYEQYF
TRBJ2-1,TRBV18,NA,CASSPGVRVQRDEQFF
TRBJ2-7,TRBV15,NA,CATSDSRGFLYEQYF
TRBJ2-5,TRBV15,NA,CATSRDRGGKRTQYF
TRBJ2-1,TRBV28,NA,CASSLSTRPGSTEQFF
TRBJ2-7,TRBV6-5,few,CASSYSTGAYEQYF
TRBJ2-1,TRBV28,NA,CASSQGLGNEQFF
TRBJ1-2,TRBV27,once,CASSLSGTGYYGYTF
TRBJ2-7,TRBV7-2,NA,CASSLDDAGFYEQYF
TRBJ2-7,TRBV27,NA,CASSSSDRGRSSSLYEQYF
TRBJ2-1,TRBV7-9,NA,CASSSGTGGAYNEQFF
TRBJ2-1,TRBV4-1,NA,CASSQTGTSGNEQFF